The 21 T cell receptor beta chains below come from one sample, sequenced in a study of cytomegalovirus exposure and HLA in healthy donors. The PCR ran on 60 Vbeta and 13 Jbeta primers. The method was immunoSEQ multiplex PCR; TCRdb's version includes in-frame clones alone and lacks a portion of them. The repertoire includes 170,000 or so clones, around 84% of them detected once, and 1.9% sits in the top ten. Input material: PBMCs. The source of these receptors is a man aged 18 to 30 in good health and CMV-seronegative.

The rearrangement uses TRBV11-2 and TRBJ2-6; D gene uncertain. This CDR3 has 16 amino acids. Trimming took 5 bases from V and 0 from J, leaving 11 bases between them. Germline V gene lookup returns CDR1 SGHAT and CDR2 FQNNGV. CDR3 DNA sequence: TGTGCCAGCAGCCTCCCTGTGGCCTCTGGGGCCAACGTCCTGACTTTC. The encoded protein is CASSLPVASGANVLTF.

V gene TRBV7-2 combines with J gene TRBJ2-1; possibly TRBD2 for D (6 bases). Germline CDR1 is SGHTA and CDR2 is FQGNSA. The CDR3 loop spans 14 amino acids. Trimming pared 5 bases from V and 6 bases from J, leaving 14 bases between. Written as DNA, the CDR3 is TGTGCCAGCAGCCCCCGGCGGGGCCTCAATGAGCAGTTCTTC. Its translation is CASSPRRGLNEQFF.

V usage is TRBV29-1 and J usage is TRBJ2-1, with TRBD2 matching 14 bases. Per germline, CDR1 SQVTM and CDR2 ANQGSEA. This CDR3 is 15 amino acids long. Germline trimming cut 3 bases from V and 7 bases from J; bases unmatched to any gene: 5. The CDR3 region has the DNA TGCAGCGTTGAGGGGACTAGCGGGAGCGCGAATGAGCAGTTCTTC. It encodes CSVEGTSGSANEQFF.

CDR3 residues: CSVEKGYYGYTF. CDR3 DNA: TGCAGCGTTGAAAAGGGGTACTATGGCTACACCTTC. The chain is built from TRBV29-1 and TRBJ1-2, with a possible D match to TRBD1 (5 bases). The germline V gene encodes CDR1 SQVTM and CDR2 ANQGSEA. The CDR3 sequence is 12 residues long. The ends were cut back, 2 bases at V and 3 bases at J, with 7 bases in the middle.

The chain carries TRBV27 and TRBJ2-7; D is undetermined. Trimming left V 8 bases short and J 2 bases short, with 13 bases between. Germline CDR1 and CDR2: MNHEY and SMNVEV (reference sequence). CDR3 length: 13 residues. CDR3 amino acids: CASRDLLAYEQYF. DNA of the CDR3: TGTGCCAGCCGCGATCTCTTGGCCTACGAGCAGTACTTC.

The rearrangement joins TRBV19 to TRBJ2-1; D might be TRBD2 (6 bases). The germline V gene encodes CDR1 LNHDA and CDR2 SQIVND (reference sequence). The CDR3 runs to 14 residues. Trimming cost V 4 bases and J 5 bases, with 12 bases left between them. The CDR3 spells CASSRRGSHNEQFF. The CDR3 nucleotides read TGTGCCAGTAGTAGGAGGGGATCGCACAATGAGCAGTTCTTC.

V usage is TRBV19 and J usage is TRBJ1-1; no reliable D call. The CDR3 totals 11 residues. V shed 5 bases and J shed 9 bases, with 10 bases lying between them. Per germline, CDR1 LNHDA and CDR2 SQIVND (reference sequence). The CDR3 region is CASSARGKAFF. The CDR3 nucleotides are TGTGCCAGTAGTGCTAGAGGGAAAGCTTTCTTT.

On this clone itself: This same CDR3 is encoded by further DNA sequences in the sample. This rearrangement joins TRBV7-2 to TRBJ2-2, with unresolved D. The CDR3 runs 14 residues. Trimming left V 1 base short and J 6 bases short, with 9 bases between. Germline V gene lookup returns CDR1 SGHTA and CDR2 FQGNSA. The CDR3 here is CASSLGQRAGELFF. The CDR3 DNA reads as TGTGCCAGCAGCTTAGGTCAGCGCGCCGGGGAGCTGTTTTTT.

The gene calls are TRBV6-4 and TRBJ2-2, with 10 positions matching TRBD2. The germline gives CDR1 MRHNA, CDR2 SNTAGT. There are 15 residues in the CDR3. J lost 4 bases, V lost 6 bases, and 5 bases had no gene match. The CDR3 here is CASSPSGGATGELFF. CDR3 bases: TGTGCCAGCAGCCCGAGCGGGGGGGCCACCGGGGAGCTGTTTTTT.

This clone was counted once. The V and J genes are TRBV2 and TRBJ2-7, with 7 bases fitting TRBD2. V shed 7 bases and J 2 bases; nucleotides not matched to a gene: 8. The CDR3 has 14 amino acids. Germline loops: CDR1 SNHLY, CDR2 FYNNEI. The CDR3 DNA follows: TGTGCCAGCAAGGGGACTACTGGAACCTACGAGCAGTACTTC. This translates into CASKGTTGTYEQYF.

The genes are TRBV9 and TRBJ2-5; D gene ambiguous. The V gene lost 2 bases and the J gene lost 5 bases, with 13 bases spanning the gap. Germline CDR1 reads SGDLS; CDR2 reads YYNGEE. The CDR3 spans 14 residues. The CDR3 region is CASSVQASLETQYF. For the CDR3, the DNA is TGTGCCAGCAGCGTGCAGGCCTCCCTGGAGACCCAGTACTTC. The full variable domain, its missing parts supplied by reference TRBV9 and TRBJ2-5, is DSGVTQTPKHLITATGQRVTLRCSPRSGDLSVYWYQQSLDQGLQFLIQYYNGEERAKGNILERFSAQQFPDLHSELNLSSLELGDSALYFCASSVQASLETQYFGPGTRLLVL.

The chain carries TRBV6-4 and TRBJ2-1; 7 bases agree with TRBD1. J gave up 2 bases and V 5 bases, and 6 bases lay outside the gene matches. CDR3 length: 15 amino acids. Germline V gives CDR1 MRHNA, CDR2 SNTAGT. The CDR3 coding sequence is TGTGCCAGCAGTCCAGGGGGTAGGACCTACAATGAGCAGTTCTTC. Its translation is CASSPGGRTYNEQFF.

The rearrangement joins TRBV6-1 to TRBJ1-5; D not resolved. Trimming cost V 2 bases and J 3 bases, with 5 bases left between them. The germline CDR1 and CDR2 sequences are MNHNS and SASEGT. This CDR3 is built from 13 residues. The CDR3 coding sequence is TGTGCCAGCAGTGAATCTATCAATCAGCCCCAGCATTTT. Amino acids: CASSESINQPQHF.

The CDR3 coding sequence is TGTGCCAGCAGTTGGGCAGGGGGGAACACTGAAGCTTTCTTT. Amino acid sequence: CASSWAGGNTEAFF. The V call is TRBV6-5, the J call TRBJ1-1; 7 positions agree with TRBD1. J lost 1 base, V lost 4 bases, and 3 bases had no gene match. CDR1 and CDR2 (germline): MNHEY, SVGAGI. The CDR3 is 14 residues long.

This sequence joins TRBV6-5 and TRBJ1-4, with 7 bases matching TRBD1. The CDR3 totals 14 residues. Germline-derived CDR1 and CDR2 are MNHEY and SVGAGI. Trimming took 6 bases from V and 6 from J; bases not matched to a gene: 7. Here the CDR3 reads CASRPGGEYEKLFF. The CDR3 DNA sequence: TGTGCCAGCAGGCCAGGGGGTGAATATGAAAAACTGTTTTTT.

The chain is built from TRBV6-1 and TRBJ1-5; D is undetermined. This CDR3 comprises 13 residues. Per the germline V gene, CDR1 is MNHNS and CDR2 is SASEGT. The V gene lost 4 bases and the J gene lost 6 bases, with 10 bases spanning the gap. This chain's CDR3 is CASSADFFQPQHF. In nucleotides, the CDR3 is TGTGCCAGCAGTGCCGACTTTTTTCAGCCCCAGCATTTT.

J is TRBJ2-4 and V is TRBV2, with D perhaps TRBD1 (5 bases). Germline CDR1 reads SNHLY; CDR2 reads FYNNEI. V was cut by 3 bases and J by 1 base, with 13 bases left in between. The CDR3 contains 16 residues. The DNA of the CDR3 is TGTGCCAGCAGTGATTCGGCAGGGTGGGCCAAAAACATTCAGTACTTC. It translates to CASSDSAGWAKNIQYF.

CDR3 sequence (DNA): TGTGCCAGCAGCTTAGAGAGGGCGGGGTGGGGCTACACCTTC. Protein product: CASSLERAGWGYTF. The chain couples TRBV7-2 to TRBJ1-2; D remains ambiguous. CDR1 is SGHTA and CDR2 is FQGNSA in the germline V gene. V dropped 1 base and J dropped 8 bases, with 14 bases sitting between them. The length of the CDR3 is 14 residues.

This chain connects TRBV5-4 to TRBJ2-1; D is perhaps TRBD1 (6 bases). The V gene's germline CDR1 is SGHNT and CDR2 YYREEE (reference sequence). The CDR3 totals 13 residues. The V and J ends lost 9 bases and 5 bases respectively, with 15 bases between them. The CDR3 here is CAILMGAHNEQFF. The CDR3 nucleotides read TGTGCCATCTTGATGGGGGCCCACAATGAGCAGTTCTTC.

The rearrangement uses TRBV14 and TRBJ2-4, with 7 bases that match TRBD2. CDR1 and CDR2 (germline): SGHDN, FVKESK. The CDR3 has 16 amino acids. V shed 0 bases, J shed 8 bases, and the junction held 10 bases outside the gene matches. CDR3 bases: TGTGCCAGCAGCCAAGAAATCGGCGGGAGAGTGGACATTCAGTACTTC. Amino acids: CASSQEIGGRVDIQYF.

The CDR3 nucleotides read TGCGCCAGCAGCTGGGGGGGCAGCGAAAACATTCAGTACTTC. Amino acids: CASSWGGSENIQYF. V and J are TRBV5-1 and TRBJ2-4; D possibly corresponds to TRBD2 (7 bases). The V gene's germline CDR1 is SGHRS and CDR2 YFSETQ. Trimming took 3 bases from V and 5 from J, leaving 12 bases between them. The CDR3 length is 14 residues.